The clone carrying this TCR beta chain was seen a handful of times. As yet, its antigen is unknown. The data were taken from a study of blood T cells in healthy people across ages. Study details: T cells yielded about one barcoded beta molecule per two cells through template switching. Study-level findings and limits: It was not possible, with unsorted PBMCs, to conclusively compare naive and antigen-experienced cells.

Then a second PCR, running roughly 7 to 11 cycles, was carried out with a sample-barcoded 5' primer and a J-beta primer mix. Every cDNA molecule bore a tag from a template-switch adaptor containing 12 random nucleotides. TCRdb independently ran MiXCR on the 5' RACE reads; one entry per CDR3 protein. The sample includes over a million distinct CDR3 sequences, under 45% of them seen just once. The sample was blood. The TCR sequence derives from a woman aged 60-75 years in good health.

The CDR3 loop reads CASSEARGSMNTEAFF. The CDR3 nucleotides are TGTGCCAGCAGTGAGGCCAGGGGAAGCATGAACACTGAAGCTTTCTTT. V is TRBV2 and J is TRBJ1-1, with D perhaps matching TRBD1 (6 bases). Germline values: CDR1 SNHLY, CDR2 FYNNEI. The CDR3 spans 16 residues. Trimming stripped 3 bases from V and 0 bases from J, with 14 bases between. The variable domain in full, with the rest retrieved from reference TRBV2 and TRBJ1-1, is EPEVTQTPSHQVTQMGQEVILRCVPISNHLYFYWYRQILGQKVEFLVSFYNNEISEKSEIFDDQFSVERPDGSNFTLKIRSTKLEDSAMYFCASSEARGSMNTEAFFGQGTRLTVV.